The rows below give T cell receptor beta chains drawn from one sample of a study of cytotoxic CD8 clonotypes in ibrutinib-treated CLL. Using immunoSEQ multiplex PCR, the repertoire was profiled, and TCRdb retains in-frame clones only, with some absent. The top ten hold roughly 8% of the sample, which has approximately 74,000 clones, around 84% seen once. The sample in question was PBMCs, obtained at disease progression, from a patient treated with ibrutinib. The receptors here all came from a human donor with chronic lymphocytic leukemia. The CDR3 runs from the conserved cysteine through the conserved F or W. A D gene is named only where the DNA matches it firmly. Not every row has a clone size; where given, it reads once, few, many or a size class.

CDR3nt	CDR3aa	abundance	v_gene	j_gene	d_gene
TGTGCCAGCAGCTCGGGACTAGCGGGGCCTTCTTACGAGCAGTACTTC	CASSSGLAGPSYEQYF	NA	TRBV5-4	TRBJ2-7	TRBD2
TGTGCCAGCACTGGGGGGGGAGAGACCCAGTACTTC	CASTGGGETQYF	NA	TRBV28	TRBJ2-5	TRBD2
TGCGCCAGCAGTGACGGCGGACAGGGGTACGAGCAGTACTTC	CASSDGGQGYEQYF	NA	TRBV10-1	TRBJ2-7	TRBD1
TGTGCCAGTATCCTGGACAGGAACACTGAAGCTTTCTTT	CASILDRNTEAFF	few	TRBV19	TRBJ1-1	NA
TGTGCCACCAAGGCGGGAGGAACTTACGAGCAGTACTTC	CATKAGGTYEQYF	NA	TRBV15	TRBJ2-7	TRBD2
TGCGCCAGCAGCACACGGGGCCCGGTGGATTCCGGGGAGCTGTTTTTT	CASSTRGPVDSGELFF	NA	TRBV4-1	TRBJ2-2	NA
TGCGCCAGCAGCTTCGATAACTATGGCTACACCTTC	CASSFDNYGYTF	few	TRBV5-1	TRBJ1-2	NA
TGTGCCAGCAGCATAACGAACACCGGGGAGCTGTTTTTT	CASSITNTGELFF	few	TRBV6-1	TRBJ2-2	NA
TGTGCCAGCACCCAAGGACTAGCGGGAGTTAGTGAGCAGTTCTTC	CASTQGLAGVSEQFF	NA	TRBV9	TRBJ2-1	TRBD2
TGTGCCAGCAGCAACCCGGGACAGGGTACCAACGAGCAGTACTTC	CASSNPGQGTNEQYF	NA	TRBV5-4	TRBJ2-7	TRBD1
TGTGCCAGCAGCTCTCGGACTAGCGGGAGGAATGAGCAGTTCTTC	CASSSRTSGRNEQFF	NA	TRBV7-7	TRBJ2-1	TRBD2
TGTGCCAGCAGCTCCTTTAGGGGAGGAAATACCGGGGAGCTGTTTTTT	CASSSFRGGNTGELFF	NA	TRBV13	TRBJ2-2	NA
TGTGCCAGCAGCCGGGGCCGGGCCCAGCCCCAGCATTTT	CASSRGRAQPQHF	NA	TRBV5-4	TRBJ1-5	NA
TGTGCCAGCAACAGTCACGCAGCTGGCTACACCTTC	CASNSHAAGYTF	NA	TRBV6-6	TRBJ1-2	NA
TGTGCCAGCAGCTTAGCGATGGGACAGGGAGCCAAAAACATTCAGTACTTC	CASSLAMGQGAKNIQYF	NA	TRBV7-8	TRBJ2-4	TRBD1
TGTGCCTGGACCCAAACGGGGACTGGAAACACCATATATTTT	CAWTQTGTGNTIYF	NA	TRBV30	TRBJ1-3	NA
TGTGCCGGGACAGAACATGCAACTAATGAAAAACTGTTTTTT	CAGTEHATNEKLFF	NA	TRBV2	TRBJ1-4	TRBD1
TGTGCCACCAGCGTCGGGACAGGCGGAATCTCCTACGAGCAGTACTTC	CATSVGTGGISYEQYF	NA	TRBV15	TRBJ2-7	TRBD1
TGTGCCAGCAAGGAGGGTGGGGGGGACAATCAGCCCCAGCATTTT	CASKEGGGDNQPQHF	NA	TRBV6-6	TRBJ1-5	NA
TGTGCCAGCAGTTTCCCCGGGACAGGGGTCTCTGGCTACACCTTC	CASSFPGTGVSGYTF	few	TRBV2	TRBJ1-2	TRBD1
TGTGCCAGCAGTGAGTTAGGGACCACTGAAGCTTTCTTT	CASSELGTTEAFF	NA	TRBV2	TRBJ1-1	NA
TGTGCCAGCAGTGGAGAGGGTGACTATGGCTACACCTTC	CASSGEGDYGYTF	NA	TRBV2	TRBJ1-2	NA
TGTGCCAGCAGCGGGCGCGTGGATGTCGAGCAGTACTTC	CASSGRVDVEQYF	NA	TRBV5-4	TRBJ2-7	NA
TGTGCCAGCAGCGCCAGGGACAGGGGTTCCTACGAGCAGTACTTC	CASSARDRGSYEQYF	NA	TRBV7-8	TRBJ2-7	TRBD1
TGCGCCAGCAGCCAAGGGAACAGGGTATATGAGCAGTTCTTC	CASSQGNRVYEQFF	NA	TRBV4-1	TRBJ2-1	NA
TGTGCCAGCAGTGTGAGCGGGACATCCTACAATGAGCAGTTCTTC	CASSVSGTSYNEQFF	few	TRBV6-1	TRBJ2-1	NA
TGTGCCAGCAGCTTAGCACTAGCGTCCTACAATGAGCAGTTCTTC	CASSLALASYNEQFF	NA	TRBV7-9	TRBJ2-1	TRBD2
TGCACCAGCAGCCGTGCCACAGGATCCTGGGGACACGAGCAGTACTTC	CTSSRATGSWGHEQYF	few	TRBV1	TRBJ2-7	NA
TGTGCCAGCAGTTTATCGCCTGGGTACGAGCAGTACTTC	CASSLSPGYEQYF	NA	TRBV27	TRBJ2-7	NA
TGCGCCAGCAGCTTTGGGACAGGTTTTCTCGAGCAGTACTTC	CASSFGTGFLEQYF	NA	TRBV5-1	TRBJ2-7	TRBD1
TGCAGCGCTCAGGGCCTAGCGGGACCCTTCTACAATGAGCAGTTCTTC	CSAQGLAGPFYNEQFF	NA	TRBV29-1	TRBJ2-1	TRBD2
TGTGCCAGCAGCTTAGGCCGGTTGAACACTGAAGCTTTCTTT	CASSLGRLNTEAFF	NA	TRBV13	TRBJ1-1	NA
TGTGCCTGGACTCCTGGACTCCTCGTGGGGAATGAGCAGTTCTTC	CAWTPGLLVGNEQFF	NA	TRBV30	TRBJ2-1	NA
TGTGCCAGTAGTAACCGACAGGGGGGAGCTTTCTTT	CASSNRQGGAFF	NA	TRBV19	TRBJ1-1	TRBD1
TGCGCCAGCAGCTCCCGGGGGGGCCCATCAGATACGCAGTATTTT	CASSSRGGPSDTQYF	NA	TRBV10-2	TRBJ2-3	TRBD2
TGTGCCAGTTCGGGAACTAGCTCGGACTACGAGCAGTACTTC	CASSGTSSDYEQYF	NA	TRBV7-9	TRBJ2-7	NA
TGTGCCAGCAGTCTATTGACAGGGATTCAGCCCCAGCATTTT	CASSLLTGIQPQHF	NA	TRBV28	TRBJ1-5	TRBD1
TGTGCCAGCAGTCCAGACACCTTCTCTGGAAACACCATATATTTT	CASSPDTFSGNTIYF	once	TRBV5-4	TRBJ1-3	NA
TGTGCCAGTAGTATCCCCGGGGGGCAGTTCTTC	CASSIPGGQFF	NA	TRBV19	TRBJ2-1	NA
TGTGCCAGCCGGACAGGGGGAGATAAGGGCAATCAGCCCCAGCATTTT	CASRTGGDKGNQPQHF	NA	TRBV27	TRBJ1-5	TRBD1
TGTGCCAGCAGTTTACAGGGTAGGGGATATGGCTACACCTTC	CASSLQGRGYGYTF	NA	TRBV27	TRBJ1-2	NA
TGTGCCAGCAGAAATGAGAGGGGGCGAAGAAACACCATATATTTT	CASRNERGRRNTIYF	NA	TRBV28	TRBJ1-3	TRBD1
TGCGCCAGCAGTGAAGTGGGACTAGCGCCTTACGAGCAGTACTTC	CASSEVGLAPYEQYF	NA	TRBV4-1	TRBJ2-7	TRBD2
TGTGCCAGCAGCGGGCCGTCCCCTGGGGGTCCGCAGTATTTT	CASSGPSPGGPQYF	NA	TRBV9	TRBJ2-3	NA
TGTGCCAGCAGCTTACTGGGGCGCTATGGCTACACCTTC	CASSLLGRYGYTF	NA	TRBV11-2	TRBJ1-2	NA
TGTGCCAGTAGTACCCTCCGGGGGCTAGGCACTGAAGCTTTCTTT	CASSTLRGLGTEAFF	NA	TRBV19	TRBJ1-1	NA
TGTGCCAGCAGCTTAGAAGGTGCGCCCCAGCATTTT	CASSLEGAPQHF	once	TRBV7-9	TRBJ1-5	NA
TGTGCCAGTAGTATGGGCGCAGATACGCAGTATTTT	CASSMGADTQYF	few	TRBV19	TRBJ2-3	NA
TGTGCCAGTAGTCCGGGCTCCGTCGTCGGCTACACCTTC	CASSPGSVVGYTF	few	TRBV19	TRBJ1-2	NA
TGTGCCAGCAGCGAGTACGGGGGCAGGATTAATTCACCCCTCCACTTT	CASSEYGGRINSPLHF	once	TRBV9	TRBJ1-6	NA
TGTGCCAGCAGTCCCGCCGCGTCCCAGCGGTCCTACGAGCAGTACTTC	CASSPAASQRSYEQYF	few	TRBV6-6	TRBJ2-7	NA